What follows are 12 T cell receptor beta chains derived from one specimen sequenced in a study of CD8 T cells in ankylosing spondylitis. Notes on the study in general: It appeared that ankylosing spondylitis blood was characterized by a TCR beta motif of seven or eight highly homologous variants.

These TCRs are of unknown antigen specificity. TCRdb called the 5' RACE reads again in MiXCR, with one record for every CDR3 protein. Of fewer than 550,000 distinct CDR3 sequences listed, approximately 5% are singletons. Input material: blood, either unsorted or a sorted T cell fraction (not recorded which). The receptors shown here come from a male donor with ankylosing spondylitis.

This clonotype appeared many times. The chain employs TRBV5-1 and TRBJ2-6; D not resolved. Germline V gene data show CDR1 as SGHRS and CDR2 as YFSETQ. CDR3 length equals 15 residues. Trimming removed 1 base at V and 3 bases at J, with 8 bases between. Written as DNA, the CDR3 is TGCGCCAGCAGCTTGCGAGGAATTGGGGCCAACGTCCTGACTTTC. This codes for CASSLRGIGANVLTF.

The table lists this clonotype with many counts. The J gene is TRBJ2-7, the V gene TRBV20-1; D unclear. Between the trimmed V and J ends, which lost 5 bases and 3 bases, there was a span of 11 bases. This CDR3 is 12 amino acids long. Looked up from germline, CDR1 is DFQATT and CDR2 is SNEGSKA (reference sequence). The DNA of the CDR3 is TGCAGTGCTGCTGACGATGGCTACGAGCAGTACTTC. Translation gives CSAADDGYEQYF.

This chain connects TRBV20-1 to TRBJ2-3; D possibly corresponds to TRBD2 (5 bases). CDR3 length: 15 residues. Germline assignment: CDR1 DFQATT and CDR2 SNEGSKA (reference sequence). V was clipped by 0 bases and J by 0 bases, with 10 bases between them. The CDR3 protein is CSARDRRISTDTQYF. The CDR3 DNA sequence: TGCAGTGCTAGAGATCGGAGGATTAGCACAGATACGCAGTATTTT.

This clonotype was recorded at least ten times. This clone may be a read error of a much larger clone one base away. In DNA form, the CDR3 reads TGTGCCAGCAGTTCCTATTCCTGGGAGACCCAGTACTTC. It translates to CASSSYSWETQYF. The chain is built from TRBV27 and TRBJ2-5, with unresolved D. CDR3 length: 13 residues. Germline assignment: CDR1 MNHEY and CDR2 SMNVEV (reference sequence). Trimming took off 4 bases at V and 5 bases at J, with 11 bases between the two ends.

This clonotype was seen more than once but under ten times. V is TRBV20-1 and J is TRBJ1-1; D is uncertain. There are 14 residues in the CDR3. CDR1 is DFQATT and CDR2 is SNEGSKA in the germline V gene (reference sequence). Trimming removed 4 bases from V and 0 bases from J, with 12 bases in between. DNA for the CDR3: TGCAGTGCTATCGGACGGCAGCTGAACACTGAAGCTTTCTTT. Translated: CSAIGRQLNTEAFF.

This clonotype was seen repeatedly, ten times or more. The gene calls are TRBV4-1 and TRBJ2-5; 15 bases are shared with TRBD2. The CDR3 has 17 residues. The junction had 9 bases not matched to a gene; V was cut back by 5 bases and J by 5 bases. Germline V CDR1 and CDR2: MGHRA, YSYEKL. DNA of the CDR3: TGCGCCAGCAGCTTCAGGACTAGCGGGAGGGCCGAGGAGACCCAGTACTTC. Protein: CASSFRTSGRAEETQYF.

This clonotype appeared many times. The chain uses TRBV5-1 and TRBJ1-2, with D unclear. Between the trimmed V and J ends, which lost 0 bases and 4 bases, there was a span of 13 bases. Per the germline V gene, CDR1 is SGHRS and CDR2 is YFSETQ. This CDR3 comprises 15 residues. CDR3 sequence (DNA): TGCGCCAGCAGCTTGGGGGTGGCCAGAGGCTATGGCTACACCTTC. As protein: CASSLGVARGYGYTF. Full variable domain (outside the CDR3, taken from reference TRBV5-1 and TRBJ1-2): KAGVTQTPRYLIKTRGQQVTLSCSPISGHRSVSWYQQTPGQGLQFLFEYFSETQRNKGNFPGRFSGRQFSNSRSEMNVSTLELGDSALYLCASSLGVARGYGYTFGSGTRLTVV.

This clonotype was counted a few times. This chain links TRBV12-3 or TRBV12-4 with TRBJ2-5; 8 bases map to TRBD2. The CDR3 is made up of 15 amino acids. Losses at the gene ends were 4 bases for V and 5 bases for J; bases not matched to a gene: 9. This CDR3 is CASSSRGADRETQYF. CDR3 nucleotides: TGTGCCAGCAGTTCGCGGGGGGCTGATAGGGAGACCCAGTACTTC.

There are many counts of this clonotype. This sequence joins TRBV24-1 and TRBJ2-7; 8 bases are a match to TRBD1. The CDR3 is 15 residues long. The trim removed 7 bases at V and 2 bases at J, leaving 9 bases unmatched. Per germline, CDR1 KGHDR and CDR2 SFDVKD. The DNA of the CDR3 is TGTGCCACCAGACCTGAGAGGACAGGGACCTACGAGCAGTACTTC. Its protein product is CATRPERTGTYEQYF.

This clonotype showed up many times. This sequence joins TRBV6-2 or TRBV6-3 and TRBJ2-1; 8 nucleotides line up with TRBD1. With V trimmed by 2 bases and J by 6 bases, 6 bases remained unmatched. The CDR3 consists of 15 residues. Germline V CDR1 and CDR2: MNHEY, SVGEGT. The CDR3 sequence is CASSYGQGWRNEQFF. CDR3 bases: TGTGCCAGCAGTTACGGACAGGGTTGGCGCAATGAGCAGTTCTTC.

This clonotype was found a few times. This sequence joins TRBV20-1 and TRBJ2-7; 8 nucleotides align to TRBD1. This CDR3 is 14 amino acids long. Germline CDR1 DFQATT, CDR2 SNEGSKA (reference sequence). Trimming cost V 3 bases and J 3 bases; bases outside gene matches: 7. CDR3 nucleotide sequence: TGCAGTGCTAGTCCGGACAGGGACCTCTACGAGCAGTACTTC. Translation: CSASPDRDLYEQYF.

This clonotype was seen at least ten times. The genes are TRBV2 and TRBJ2-3, with TRBD2 matching over 7 bases. The CDR3 covers 15 residues. CDR1 SNHLY and CDR2 FYNNEI come from the germline V gene. Trimming at V came to 10 bases and at J to 4 bases, leaving 14 bases not matched to a gene. In DNA, the CDR3 is TGTGCCACGACTCCAAGCGGGATAGGGCCAGATACGCAGTATTTT. This codes for CATTPSGIGPDTQYF.